This T cell receptor (beta chain) stems from a study of early stage breast cancer tumors (dated by TCRdb to 2017 to 2019). Regarding the research as a whole: Of the 15 to 20 invasive breast tumors, approximately 11 were found to be estrogen receptor-positive, progesterone receptor-positive and HER2-negative. A read coverage of roughly 10-fold per sample was achieved on average. About 70% of the 12 ER+/PR+/HER2- tumors were invasive ductal carcinomas, while the other four were invasive lobular carcinomas. Across all samples, 2,651,842 templates representing 1.2 million or so unique clonotypes were detected.

Broader findings and caveats from the paper: Greater similarity was observed between blood and normal breast repertoires than between blood and tumor repertoires, and tumor was distinguished from normal in about 90% of the 16 patients when each tissue was compared with blood. Sequencing bulk genomic DNA from unsorted cells could not capture chain pairing or functional markers like CD4, CD8 and FOXP3. Tumors showed approximately 2.5-fold higher T cell density and higher clonality than adjacent normal breast tissue. Because the cohort was small, analysis by tumor subtype was not possible. Enriched TCRB sequences shared across patients were mostly commonly generated sequences, unlikely to play an important role in the tumor microenvironment.

Each sample was amplified as two independent genomic DNA replicates: approximately 0.5 ug for blood and roughly 1.5 ug for tumor or normal breast. TCRB sequencing of genomic DNA was carried out with the ImmunoSeq Intro kit according to the manufacturer's instructions. The multiplex PCR ran for roughly 29 cycles using proprietary primers and spike-in control sequences for absolute quantification. Single-end 150-bp reads were used to sequence an 87-bp fragment spanning the CDR3 and the flanking V and J genes. Seven samples, each with two replicates, were multiplexed per lane of an Illumina MiSeq using version 3.0 chemistry. On the study's bioinformatics: Raw data were processed with the vendor's proprietary pipeline, and both replicates were merged into a single result per sample. Productive rearrangements sharing the V-gene family, CDR3 amino acid sequence and J-gene segment were defined as clonotypes. Clonality was calculated as 1 minus the normalized Shannon entropy (Pielou evenness) of TCRB abundances. T cell density was estimated as total templates divided by the number of input cells, with the number of input cells inferred from the DNA input amount. Recon was used with default parameters to estimate total repertoire diversity and clonality. A clonotype was considered tumor-enriched if its abundance in tumor exceeded 0.1% and was at least 32-fold higher than its abundance in normal breast. TCRdb stores this immuneACCESS table with in-frame sequences only. Part of the clones is absent; in the studies checked, under half of the shortfall reflects unresolved V genes, and no reason is known for the rest. V and J calls plus clone size are reproduced from that table; the DNA served to infer D and trimming. Present in this sample are 25,000 to 35,000 clones, about 59% of which were seen just once. The biggest ten clones account for approximately 8% of the sample.

A remark on this clone: Which antigen it targets is not known. Per-nucleotide qualities are absent, and no much larger clonotype sits a single base away.

About 20-50 mg of tumor tissue was diced, and more than 2.5 ug of DNA was typically obtained. The study profiled bulk TCR beta-chain repertoires in matched peripheral blood, tumor and adjacent normal breast tissue taken from about 15 patients with early-stage breast cancer. After resection, tumor tissue identified by eye was cut out and put into prechilled RNAlater. Tumor tissue (about 20-55 mg) was diced and homogenized in RLTplus buffer with beta-mercaptoethanol and antifoaming agent using a TissueLyser II. Genomic DNA was extracted with the Qiagen AllPrep DNA/RNA Mini kit. V loses 4 bases at its end and J loses 10 bases; junction bases beyond the gene matches: 10. From the cysteine through the phenylalanine, the CDR3 covers 16 amino acids. This entry keeps only the CDR3 DNA: 48 bases, framed from base 1. CDR1 and CDR2, per the germline V gene, are SGDLS and YYNGEE.

The chain couples TRBV9 to TRBJ2-1; 14 bases in the junction line up with TRBD2. The receptor's source is a person aged 45 to 59 with breast cancer. Sequencing input: breast tumor tissue. The bases read TGTGCCAGCAGCAAAGGGACTAGCGGGAGCCGTGGGGAGCAGTTCTTC. The encoded protein is CASSKGTSGSRGEQFF.